This T cell receptor (beta chain) appears in the sequencing data of a study of CD4 T cells in relation to SARS-CoV-2 and coronaviruses. Generated by immunoSEQ multiplex PCR, the TCRdb table keeps only in-frame clones and is missing some. The table has tens of thousands of clones, more than 65% seen once; the top ten hold around 4.8%. In the case of this clone: Antigen unknown.

This CDR3 comprises 15 residues. The V end was cut by 2 bases, the J end by 0 bases, with 11 bases between. Germline V lookup: CDR1 SGHRS, CDR2 YFSETQ. This chain uses TRBV5-1 with TRBJ2-5, with D unresolved. This TCR came from an adult with COVID-19. The sequenced sample was naive CD4+ T cells from PBMCs, cultured in vitro. Subset denoted: naive CD4+ T cells isolated by negative enrichment. DNA of the CDR3: TGCGCCAGCAGCTTACAGATTGGGTACCAAGAGACCCAGTACTTC. Translating it yields CASSLQIGYQETQYF.